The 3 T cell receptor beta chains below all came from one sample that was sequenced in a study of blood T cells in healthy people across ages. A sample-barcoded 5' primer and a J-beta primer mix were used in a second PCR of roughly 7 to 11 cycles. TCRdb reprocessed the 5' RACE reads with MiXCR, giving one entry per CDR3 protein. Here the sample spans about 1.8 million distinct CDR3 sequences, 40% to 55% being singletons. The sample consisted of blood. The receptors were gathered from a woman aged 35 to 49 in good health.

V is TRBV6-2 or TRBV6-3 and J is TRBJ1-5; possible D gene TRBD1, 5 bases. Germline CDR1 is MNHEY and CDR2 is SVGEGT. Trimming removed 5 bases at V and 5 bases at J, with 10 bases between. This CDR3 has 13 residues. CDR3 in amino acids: CASSDEGDQPQHF. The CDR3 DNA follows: TGTGCCAGCAGTGATGAAGGGGATCAGCCCCAGCATTTT.

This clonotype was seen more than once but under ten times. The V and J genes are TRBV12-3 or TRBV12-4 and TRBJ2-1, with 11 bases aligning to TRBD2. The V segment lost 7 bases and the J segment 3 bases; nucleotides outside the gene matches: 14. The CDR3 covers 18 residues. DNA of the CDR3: TGTGCCAGCAACCGCCCCCCTAGCGGGGGGTCCTACTACAATGAGCAGTTCTTC. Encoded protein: CASNRPPSGGSYYNEQFF.

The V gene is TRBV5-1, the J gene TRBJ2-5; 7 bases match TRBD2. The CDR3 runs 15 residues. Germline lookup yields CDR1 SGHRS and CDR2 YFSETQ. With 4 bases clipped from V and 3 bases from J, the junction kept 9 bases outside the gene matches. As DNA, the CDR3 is TGCGCCAGCAGCCCGGATTCTAGCGGTAAAGAGACCCAGTACTTC. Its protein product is CASSPDSSGKETQYF.